This T cell receptor (beta chain) is from a study of cytomegalovirus exposure and HLA in healthy donors. Study-level results: Through in vitro validation, three CMV-associated chains were shown to be specific for CMV antigens. In a later analysis, HLA-associated beta chains showed higher expansion and lower generation probabilities than comparable chains. With high specificity and sensitivity, the classifier reportedly diagnosed cytomegalovirus status.

Both 60 Vbeta primers and 13 Jbeta primers went into the PCR. In the authors' workflow: Later work found roughly 80 million unique TCR beta chains, with 10 million to 14 million shared. Method: immunoSEQ multiplex PCR; TCRdb's copy keeps in-frame clones and lacks some. V, J and clone size are those of that table, while D and trimming were read from the DNA. In the table there are around 91,000 clones, roughly two thirds of which are singletons. V lost 1 base, J lost 6 bases, and 5 bases lay in between. CDR3 length: 13 amino acids. Germline V gives CDR1 SGHRS, CDR2 YFSETQ. This clone was found a few times. The antigen is not known.

This clonotype originated in a human donor in good health. This chain uses TRBV5-1 with TRBJ1-6; no firm D call. Material for sequencing was PBMCs. CDR3 in amino acids: CASSLNINSPLHF. Written as DNA, the CDR3 is TGCGCCAGCAGCTTGAACATTAATTCACCCCTCCACTTT.